These T cell receptor beta chains were read from a single sample in a study of T cells after posttransplantation cyclophosphamide. The data were produced by immunoSEQ multiplex PCR, yet TCRdb's version contains in-frame clones alone and is incomplete. Here the sample spans more than 20,000 clones, more than 75% being singletons. Sequencing input: PBMCs. Every receptor here comes from a woman aged 60-75 years with a blood cancer, CMV-positive, and with a related stem cell donor. Both conserved end residues are part of each CDR3. Each record gives: clone size, D gene, V gene, J gene, CDR3 DNA, CDR3 protein. D genes are given only for firm matches. Expanded clones are given a class, and other clones once, few, many or no size at all.

>once|NA|TRBV5-1|TRBJ1-5
TGCGCCAGCAGCTTGGTATCGCAGATCCGCGGGGGCAATCAGCCCCAGCATTTT
CASSLVSQIRGGNQPQHF
>NA|NA|TRBV7-9|TRBJ2-7
TGTGCCAGCAGCTCAGGACTGCGCTCCTACGAGCAGTACTTC
CASSSGLRSYEQYF
>NA|NA|TRBV7-9|TRBJ2-7
TGTGCCAGCAGCGTTAGCAGGGTGGGAGAGCAGTACTTC
CASSVSRVGEQYF
>once|TRBD2|TRBV9|TRBJ2-1
TGTGCCAGCAGCTCCGAAGGAGGCGGGAGAGGCTACAATGAGCAGTTCTTC
CASSSEGGGRGYNEQFF
>NA|NA|TRBV18|TRBJ1-1
TGTGCCAGCTCACCACCGACAGGGAACACTGAAGCTTTCTTT
CASSPPTGNTEAFF
>NA|NA|TRBV5-1|TRBJ2-1
TGCGCCAGCAGCTTCGGTAGACTAGTTGATGAGCAGTTCTTC
CASSFGRLVDEQFF
>NA|NA|TRBV19|TRBJ1-2
TGTGCCAGTAGCCCTGGAGGGACCTACTATGGCTACACCTTC
CASSPGGTYYGYTF
>NA|TRBD1|TRBV27|TRBJ2-1
TGTGCCAGCACCACGGGACAGGGGGCTAATGAGCAGTTCTTC
CASTTGQGANEQFF
>NA|TRBD1|TRBV5-6|TRBJ1-1
TGTGCCAGCAGCTCGACAGGGTCGCGCACTGAAGCTTTCTTT
CASSSTGSRTEAFF
>NA|NA|TRBV6-5|TRBJ1-2
TGTGCCAGCAGCTGGGGGCCCTCGGGCTATGGCTACACCTTC
CASSWGPSGYGYTF
>NA|NA|TRBV19|TRBJ1-5
TGTGCCAGTCGATCTCGTGTCGGCGGTCAGCCCCAGCATTTT
CASRSRVGGQPQHF
>NA|TRBD1|TRBV6-5|TRBJ1-5
TGTGCCAGCAGTTACTGGAACCAAGGGGACAGGCATTTT
CASSYWNQGDRHF
>NA|TRBD2|TRBV11-2|TRBJ2-1
TGTGCCAGCATCCACCTACTAGCGGGAGGGACGGGTGAGCAGTTCTTC
CASIHLLAGGTGEQFF
>NA|NA|TRBV7-2|TRBJ2-7
TGTGCCAGCAGCCCTACCGGGACGGGGGGCAATGAGCAGTACTTC
CASSPTGTGGNEQYF